The 27 T cell receptor beta chains listed next were all sequenced from one sample in a study of T cell responses to AZD1222 COVID-19 vaccine. Repertoires were generated with immunoSEQ multiplex PCR, while TCRdb's copy carries only in-frame clones and drops some. This table has around 100,000 clones, roughly 89% appearing once. Here the sequenced sample was peripheral blood, taken on day 0 of AZD1222 vaccination. These receptors all stem from an adult in good health.

The V gene is TRBV7-3, the J gene TRBJ2-7, with 9 bases identical to TRBD1. Germline V lookup: CDR1 SGHTA, CDR2 FQGTGA. The CDR3 is made up of 15 amino acids. The junction had 11 bases not matched to a gene; V was cut back by 6 bases and J by 5 bases. The DNA for the CDR3 is TGTGCCAGCAGGCTTACCGGGACAGGGTTCCACGAGCAGTACTTC. Protein: CASRLTGTGFHEQYF.

The chain uses TRBV4-3 and TRBJ1-2, with D perhaps TRBD1 (5 bases). CDR1 is LGHNA and CDR2 is YSLEER in the germline V gene. The CDR3 consists of 16 residues. V gave up 0 bases and J gave up 3 bases, with 14 bases separating them. CDR3 bases: TGCGCCAGCAGCCAAGATCCGTGGGGGGGGGACTATGGCTACACCTTC. Its translation: CASSQDPWGGDYGYTF.

The genes are TRBV29-1 and TRBJ2-1, with 9 bases matching TRBD1. The germline CDR1 and CDR2 sequences are SQVTM and ANQGSEA. The CDR3 contains 15 residues. The junction had 1 base not matched to a gene; V was cut back by 0 bases and J by 1 base. The CDR3 DNA reads TGCAGCGTTGAAGAGGGACAGGGATCCTACAATGAGCAGTTCTTC. It codes for CSVEEGQGSYNEQFF.

The rearrangement joins TRBV7-2 to TRBJ1-2; D gene ambiguous. The germline CDR1 and CDR2 sequences are SGHTA and FQGNSA. The CDR3 is made up of 17 amino acids. Trimming cost V 7 bases and J 8 bases, with 29 bases left between them. CDR3 sequence: CASTPVRASSISRGYTF. The CDR3, as DNA: TGTGCCAGCACCCCCGTCCGGGCCAGCAGTATCTCTAGAGGCTACACCTTC.

This chain connects TRBV27 to TRBJ2-2; 12 bases map to TRBD2. Trimming at V came to 2 bases and at J to 7 bases, leaving 5 bases not matched to a gene. CDR3 size: 16 residues. Germline-derived CDR1 and CDR2 are MNHEY and SMNVEV (reference sequence). The CDR3 region is CASSLLAGGQGGELFF. For the CDR3, the DNA is TGTGCCAGCAGTTTACTAGCGGGGGGGCAAGGCGGGGAGCTGTTTTTT.

This chain links TRBV19 with TRBJ1-4, with D maybe TRBD1 (6 bases). This CDR3 is 15 amino acids long. Germline V gene sequence: CDR1 LNHDA, CDR2 SQIVND (reference sequence). V was pared by 5 bases and J by 0 bases, with 10 bases between. The CDR3 spells CASSDRPATNEKLFF. In DNA form, the CDR3 reads TGTGCCAGTAGTGACAGGCCCGCAACTAATGAAAAACTGTTTTTT.

CDR3 nucleotides: TGCGCCAGCAGCTTGGAGGGACATGAGTATGGCTACACCTTC. This sequence encodes CASSLEGHEYGYTF. This chain uses TRBV5-1 with TRBJ1-2; D is possibly TRBD1 (6 bases). Trimming took 0 bases from V and 5 from J, leaving 11 bases between them. This CDR3 contains 14 residues. From germline, CDR1 is SGHRS and CDR2 YFSETQ.

The V and J genes are TRBV7-2 and TRBJ1-4, with a possible D match to TRBD1 (6 bases). V gave up 5 bases and J gave up 9 bases, with 22 bases separating them. Per germline, CDR1 SGHTA and CDR2 FQGNSA. The CDR3 contains 16 residues. CDR3 region: CASSPTYREDSKKLFF. CDR3 in DNA: TGTGCCAGCAGCCCAACCTACAGGGAGGATTCGAAAAAACTGTTTTTT.

The rearrangement uses TRBV7-8 and TRBJ1-4, with D possibly being TRBD1 (6 bases). This CDR3 region has 14 residues. CDR1 and CDR2 from the germline V gene are SGHVS and FQNEAQ. The V gene lost 6 bases and the J gene lost 7 bases, with 15 bases spanning the gap. The CDR3 coding sequence is TGTGCCAGCAGTTCGGGGGGGCTACGTGAAAAACTGTTTTTT. This gives the protein CASSSGGLREKLFF.

This clone was seen only a few times. The chain recombines TRBV5-1 with TRBJ2-2; TRBD1 agrees at 11 bases. The ends lost 5 bases at V and 4 bases at J; junction bases unmatched: 4. Germline CDR1 SGHRS, CDR2 YFSETQ. The CDR3 is 15 amino acids. The DNA of the CDR3 is TGCGCCAGCAGGGAAGGGACAGGGGGCACCGGGGAGCTGTTTTTT. Amino acid sequence: CASREGTGGTGELFF. Supplemented by reference TRBV5-1 and TRBJ2-2, the full variable domain reads KAGVTQTPRYLIKTRGQQVTLSCSPISGHRSVSWYQQTPGQGLQFLFEYFSETQRNKGNFPGRFSGRQFSNSRSEMNVSTLELGDSALYLCASREGTGGTGELFFGEGSRLTVL.

This clone was found once. The J gene is TRBJ1-1, the V gene TRBV7-3, with D uncertain. CDR1 is SGHTA, CDR2 FQGTGA, per germline. This CDR3 comprises 14 residues. The V end was cut by 5 bases, the J end by 5 bases, with 15 bases between. CDR3 sequence reads: CASSTRAGETEAFF. Here the CDR3 DNA reads TGTGCCAGCAGCACCCGAGCTGGGGAAACTGAAGCTTTCTTT.

The count of this clone is one. The chain carries TRBV5-1 and TRBJ2-1; 10 positions match TRBD2. This CDR3 comprises 17 residues. Trimming took 3 bases from V and 0 from J; bases not matched to a gene: 6. Germline-derived CDR1 and CDR2 are SGHRS and YFSETQ. CDR3 coding DNA: TGCGCCAGCAGCTCATCTAGCGGGAGTAGCTCCTACAATGAGCAGTTCTTC. Translating it yields CASSSSSGSSSYNEQFF.

This chain joins TRBV7-2 and TRBJ1-2; TRBD1 matches 8 bases. J was trimmed by 7 bases and V by 1 base; bases with no gene match: 5. Germline V gene lookup returns CDR1 SGHTA and CDR2 FQGNSA. This CDR3 is built from 14 residues. CDR3 sequence: CASSLEQGASGYTF. The CDR3 bases are TGTGCCAGCAGCTTAGAGCAGGGGGCCTCTGGCTACACCTTC.

J is TRBJ2-2 and V is TRBV3-1 (or the pseudogene TRBV3-2), with D uncertain. Per the germline V gene, CDR1 is LGHDT and CDR2 is YNNKEL (reference sequence). The CDR3 spans 16 residues. The V end was cut by 8 bases, the J end by 3 bases, with 19 bases between. The CDR3 region has the DNA TGTGCCAGCCTCAGTCGGCAGTCCGGCCACACCGGGGAGCTGTTTTTT. Protein: CASLSRQSGHTGELFF.

This chain connects TRBV7-2 to TRBJ2-7, with a weak D call TRBD1 (6 bases). CDR3 size: 15 residues. V lost 3 bases and J lost 2, with 14 bases in between. Germline V gene data show CDR1 as SGHTA and CDR2 as FQGNSA. CDR3 amino acids: CASSLSRGIAYEQYF. CDR3 in DNA: TGTGCCAGCAGCTTGAGCAGGGGAATCGCCTACGAGCAGTACTTC.

This clone is a singleton in its sample. This chain connects TRBV19 to TRBJ2-3; perhaps TRBD2 as D (6 bases). The CDR3 spans 15 residues. Germline V CDR1 and CDR2: LNHDA, SQIVND (reference sequence). Trimming cost V 3 bases and J 3 bases, with 13 bases left between them. The CDR3 coding sequence is TGTGCCAGTAGTATGGGGCGGGGACTTACAGATACGCAGTATTTT. Its translation is CASSMGRGLTDTQYF.

This chain joins TRBV29-1 and TRBJ1-5; a weak D match, TRBD1 (6 bases). Per the germline V gene, CDR1 is SQVTM and CDR2 is ANQGSEA. The CDR3 sequence is 13 residues long. V was pared by 6 bases and J by 3 bases, with 12 bases between. CDR3 nucleotides: TGCAGCGTAGCAGGGGCCCTCAATCAGCCCCAGCATTTT. This sequence encodes CSVAGALNQPQHF.

As DNA, the CDR3 is TGTGCCATCAGTGAGAGTCCCCAGCCCCAGCATTTT. It encodes CAISESPQPQHF. V gene TRBV10-3 combines with J gene TRBJ1-5; D is unclear. Germline assignment: CDR1 ENHRY and CDR2 SYGVKD. Trimming removed 2 bases from V and 7 bases from J, with 6 bases in between. This CDR3 has 12 residues.

The genes are TRBV6-5 and TRBJ1-2; unclear D gene. Trimming shortened V by 10 bases and J by 8 bases, and 20 bases separated the two germline ends. CDR3 length: 13 amino acids. Germline values: CDR1 MNHEY, CDR2 SVGAGI. The CDR3: CATTLRVPGGYTF. The DNA for the CDR3 is TGTGCCACCACCCTGCGAGTTCCGGGCGGCTACACCTTC.

The chain has TRBV4-3 and TRBJ2-1; 7 bases agree with TRBD1. Trimming removed 1 base from V and 6 bases from J; junction bases left unmatched: 3. Germline V lookup: CDR1 LGHNA, CDR2 YSLEER. There are 14 residues in the CDR3. The CDR3 reads CASSQAGQSNEQFF. The DNA for the CDR3 is TGCGCCAGCAGCCAAGCGGGACAGAGCAATGAGCAGTTCTTC.

The chain joins TRBV5-1 to TRBJ2-7; D is ambiguous. Germline CDR1 reads SGHRS; CDR2 reads YFSETQ. Between the trimmed V and J ends, which lost 0 bases and 6 bases, there was a span of 7 bases. The CDR3 loop spans 12 amino acids. CDR3 DNA sequence: TGCGCCAGCAGCTTGGGGGGTGGCGAGCAGTACTTC. As protein: CASSLGGGEQYF.

The CDR3 bases are TGTGCCAGCAGCTCCGGGGCCCGCTATGGCTACACCTTC. Translation gives CASSSGARYGYTF. This chain joins TRBV7-9 and TRBJ1-2, with a possible D match to TRBD1 (5 bases). The CDR3 has 13 residues. Deletions cut 4 bases from V and 4 bases from J, with 10 bases between. Germline CDR1 is SEHNR and CDR2 is FQNEAQ (reference sequence).

This chain uses TRBV5-4 with TRBJ2-7, with D possibly matching TRBD1 (6 bases). This CDR3 has 13 amino acids. V lost 0 bases to trimming and J lost 6 bases, with 10 bases between them. Germline V gene lookup returns CDR1 SGHNT and CDR2 YYREEE (reference sequence). This CDR3 is CASSLETGSEQYF. In DNA form, the CDR3 reads TGTGCCAGCAGCTTGGAAACAGGGTCCGAGCAGTACTTC.

This clone is a singleton in its sample. J is TRBJ1-2 and V is TRBV29-1; D may be TRBD1 (5 bases). The V end was cut by 4 bases, the J end by 2 bases, with 8 bases between. CDR1 and CDR2 (germline): SQVTM, ANQGSEA. The CDR3 loop spans 12 amino acids. DNA for the CDR3: TGCAGCGTTGCTTCAGGGAACTATGGCTACACCTTC. Protein sequence: CSVASGNYGYTF.

The chain employs TRBV18 and TRBJ1-2; 10 bases agree with TRBD1. V shed 3 bases and J 7 bases; nucleotides not matched to a gene: 11. The germline V gene has CDR1 KGHSH and CDR2 LQKENI. This CDR3 has 16 amino acids. CDR3 sequence: CASSPWTGGSSGGYTF. The CDR3, as DNA: TGTGCCAGCTCACCTTGGACAGGGGGTTCCAGCGGTGGCTACACCTTC.

In regard to this clone: The junction departs from the called germline gene at one end, perhaps through a read error. The rearrangement uses TRBV2 and TRBJ2-3, with 7 bases lining up with TRBD2. The germline V gene has CDR1 SNHLY and CDR2 FYNNEI. The length of the CDR3 is 12 residues. The CDR3 spells CASSEKIAGRIF. CDR3 DNA sequence: TGTGCCAGCAGTGAAAAAATAGCGGGCAGAATATTT.

The chain recombines TRBV7-9 with TRBJ2-1; 8 nucleotides match TRBD1. Germline V CDR1 and CDR2: SEHNR, FQNEAQ (reference sequence). There are 14 residues in the CDR3. V shed 6 bases and J 7 bases; nucleotides not matched to a gene: 8. CDR3 in DNA: TGTGCCAGCAGTCTTGACAGGGGTGGAAATGAGCAGTTCTTC. Residues: CASSLDRGGNEQFF.